This T cell receptor beta chain appears in the sequencing data of a study of cytomegalovirus exposure and HLA in healthy donors. Study results and caveats: A prior analysis recorded that most TCR beta V segments were productive about 87% or about 30% of the time. CMV serostatus was the only immune exposure information that was available. In a later analysis, TCR beta V- and J-gene trimming was associated with a missense DCLRE1C variant. Accurate predictions that matched the HLA-A and HLA-B alleles of most subjects were reportedly made from TCR beta sequences.

In the PCR, 60 Vbeta and 13 Jbeta primers were used. Clones were sequenced by immunoSEQ multiplex PCR, and TCRdb holds only the in-frame ones, with some missing. The sample gives 120,000 to 150,000 clones, almost 85% of which show up once; around 6.1% is in the top ten. A remark on this clone: The antigen is undetermined.

The sample comprised PBMCs. The sequence derives from a man aged 30-40 years in good health and CMV-seropositive.

CDR3 sequence reads: CASTGVQGTYEQYF. DNA for the CDR3: TGTGCCAGCACAGGGGTACAGGGAACCTACGAGCAGTACTTC. The chain combines TRBV18 with TRBJ2-7; 7 nucleotides align to TRBD1. The CDR3 runs 14 residues. Germline loops: CDR1 KGHSH, CDR2 LQKENI. The trim removed 8 bases at V and 2 bases at J, leaving 9 bases unmatched. Complete variable domain (other parts from reference TRBV18 and TRBJ2-7): NAGVMQNPRHLVRRRGQEARLRCSPMKGHSHVYWYRQLPEEGLKFMVYLQKENIIDESGMPKERFSAEFPKEGPSILRIQQVVRGDSAAYFCASTGVQGTYEQYFGPGTRLTVT.